One T cell receptor (beta chain) is described in this entry. Antigen: not known. The sample belongs to a study of T cells in localized non-small cell lung cancer. The CDR3 covers 15 residues. Per the germline V gene, CDR1 is SGHRS and CDR2 is YFSETQ. V lost 4 bases to trimming and J lost 5 bases; unmatched junction nucleotides: 8. Repertoires were generated with immunoSEQ multiplex PCR, while TCRdb's copy carries only in-frame clones and drops some. Here the sample spans under 15,000 clones, roughly 84% being singletons. Study results and limitations: Increased T cell density in blood showed an association with longer overall survival.

This TCR was recovered from a male donor older than 55 with stage I squamous cell lung carcinoma. The sequencing used peripheral blood, collected before any cancer treatment. This rearrangement joins TRBV5-1 to TRBJ2-1; 8 bases align to TRBD1. CDR3 nucleotides: TGCGCCAGCAGCCGAGACAGGGGAGGCGACAATGAGCAGTTCTTC. This encodes CASSRDRGGDNEQFF.